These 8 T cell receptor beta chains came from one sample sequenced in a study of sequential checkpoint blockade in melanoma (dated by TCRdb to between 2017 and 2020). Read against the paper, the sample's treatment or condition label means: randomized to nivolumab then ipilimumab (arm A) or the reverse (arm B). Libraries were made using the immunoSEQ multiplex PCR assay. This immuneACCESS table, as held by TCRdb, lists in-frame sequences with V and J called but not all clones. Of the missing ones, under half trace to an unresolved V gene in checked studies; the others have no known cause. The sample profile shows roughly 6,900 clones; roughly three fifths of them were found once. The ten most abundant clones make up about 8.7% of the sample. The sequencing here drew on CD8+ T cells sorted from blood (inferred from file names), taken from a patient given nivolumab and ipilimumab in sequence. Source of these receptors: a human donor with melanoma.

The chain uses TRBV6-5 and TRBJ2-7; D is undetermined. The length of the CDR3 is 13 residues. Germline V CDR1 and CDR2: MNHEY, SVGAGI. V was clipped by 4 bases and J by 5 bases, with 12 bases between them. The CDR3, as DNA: TGTGCCAGCAGTTCCGGGTTTTGGGACGAGCAGTACTTC. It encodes CASSSGFWDEQYF.

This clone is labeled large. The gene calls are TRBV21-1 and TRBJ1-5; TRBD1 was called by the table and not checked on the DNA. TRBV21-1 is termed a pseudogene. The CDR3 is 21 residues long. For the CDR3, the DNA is TGTGCCAGCAGCCCACGTAACGACAGGGGGTGGAATTTCTATAGCAATCAGCCCCAGCATTTT. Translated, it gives CASSPRNDRGWNFYSNQPQHF.

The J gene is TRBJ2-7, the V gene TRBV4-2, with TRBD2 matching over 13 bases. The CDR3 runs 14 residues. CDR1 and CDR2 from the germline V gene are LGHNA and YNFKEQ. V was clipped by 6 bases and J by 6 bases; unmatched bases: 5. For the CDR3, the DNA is TGTGCCAGCAGAGTCGGACTAGCGGGAGTCGAGCAGTACTTC. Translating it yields CASRVGLAGVEQYF.

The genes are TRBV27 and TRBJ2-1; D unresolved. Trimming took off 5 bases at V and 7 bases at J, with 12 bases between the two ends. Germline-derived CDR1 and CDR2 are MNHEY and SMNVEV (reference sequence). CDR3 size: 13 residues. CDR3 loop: CASSLVAGNEQFF. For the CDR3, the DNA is TGTGCCAGCAGTCTGGTAGCCGGGAATGAGCAGTTCTTC.

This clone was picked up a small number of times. The CDR3, as DNA: TGTGCCAGCAGCGAGCTGACAGGCGCGGAACTGTTTTTT. Translation gives CASSELTGAELFF. V usage is TRBV7-9 and J usage is TRBJ1-4; TRBD1 is a possible D gene (6 bases). V was trimmed by 5 bases and J by 12 bases, leaving 16 bases between them. Looked up from germline, CDR1 is SEHNR and CDR2 is FQNEAQ (reference sequence). CDR3 length: 13 residues.

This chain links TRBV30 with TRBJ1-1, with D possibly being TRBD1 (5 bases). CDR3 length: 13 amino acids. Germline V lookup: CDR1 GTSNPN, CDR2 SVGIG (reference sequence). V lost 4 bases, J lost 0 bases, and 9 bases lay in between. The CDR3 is CAWTKTVNTEAFF. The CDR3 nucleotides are TGTGCCTGGACAAAGACAGTGAACACTGAAGCTTTCTTT.

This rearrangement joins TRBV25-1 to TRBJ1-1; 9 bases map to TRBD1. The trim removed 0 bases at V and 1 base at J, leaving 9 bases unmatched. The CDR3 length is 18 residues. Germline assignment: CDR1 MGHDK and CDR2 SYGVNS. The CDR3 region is CASSEYGHRGPSNTEAFF. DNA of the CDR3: TGTGCCAGCAGTGAATACGGTCACAGGGGGCCCTCGAACACTGAAGCTTTCTTT.

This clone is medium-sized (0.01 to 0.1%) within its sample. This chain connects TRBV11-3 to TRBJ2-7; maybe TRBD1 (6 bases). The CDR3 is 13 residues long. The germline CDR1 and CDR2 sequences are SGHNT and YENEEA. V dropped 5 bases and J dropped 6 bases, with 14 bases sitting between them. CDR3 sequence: CASSPGVLGEQYF. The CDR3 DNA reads TGTGCCAGCAGCCCAGGGGTACTAGGCGAGCAGTACTTC.